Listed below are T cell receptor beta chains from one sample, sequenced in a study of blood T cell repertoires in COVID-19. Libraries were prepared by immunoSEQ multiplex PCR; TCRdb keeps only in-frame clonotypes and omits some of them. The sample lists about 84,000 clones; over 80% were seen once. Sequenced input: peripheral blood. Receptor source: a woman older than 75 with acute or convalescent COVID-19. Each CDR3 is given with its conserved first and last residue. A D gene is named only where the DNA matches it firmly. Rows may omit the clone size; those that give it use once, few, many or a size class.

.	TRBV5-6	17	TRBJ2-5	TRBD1	CASSPSPGTGGAETQYF	TGTGCCAGCAGCCCTAGTCCCGGGACAGGGGGAGCAGAGACCCAGTACTTC
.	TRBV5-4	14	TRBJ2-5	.	CASSPGGTQETQYF	TGTGCCAGCAGCCCCGGCGGCACACAAGAGACCCAGTACTTC
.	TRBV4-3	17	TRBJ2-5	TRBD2	CASSQETSGRYQETQYF	TGCGCCAGCAGCCAGGAAACTAGCGGGCGGTACCAAGAGACCCAGTACTTC
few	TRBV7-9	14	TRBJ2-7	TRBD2	CASSLSLAGDEQYF	TGTGCCAGCAGCTTATCCCTAGCGGGAGACGAGCAGTACTTC
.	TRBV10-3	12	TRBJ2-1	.	CAISDNSNEQFF	TGTGCCATCAGTGACAACAGCAATGAGCAGTTCTTC
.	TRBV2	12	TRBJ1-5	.	CASKGRNQPQHF	TGTGCCAGCAAGGGGCGCAATCAGCCCCAGCATTTT
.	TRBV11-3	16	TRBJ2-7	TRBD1	CASSLGLRQGSYEQYF	TGTGCCAGCAGCTTAGGTTTGCGACAGGGCTCCTACGAGCAGTACTTC
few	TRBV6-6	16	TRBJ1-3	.	CASSYSVGGPGNTIYF	TGTGCCAGCAGTTACTCGGTGGGGGGACCTGGAAACACCATATATTTT
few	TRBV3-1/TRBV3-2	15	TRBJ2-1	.	CASSLAGTNYNEQFF	TGTGCCAGCAGCTTAGCCGGGACAAATTACAATGAGCAGTTCTTC
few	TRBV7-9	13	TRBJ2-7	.	CASSLVETYEQYF	TGTGCCAGCAGCTTAGTGGAGACCTACGAGCAGTACTTC
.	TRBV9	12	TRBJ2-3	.	CASSVEVAPQYF	TGTGCCAGCAGCGTAGAGGTAGCCCCGCAGTATTTT
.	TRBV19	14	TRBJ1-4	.	CASSMTGWGEKLFF	TGTGCCAGTAGTATGACAGGTTGGGGTGAAAAACTGTTTTTT
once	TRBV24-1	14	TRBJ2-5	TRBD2	CATRGSGEEETQYF	TGTGCCACCCGGGGTAGCGGGGAGGAAGAGACCCAGTACTTC
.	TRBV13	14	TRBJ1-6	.	CASSSDSDNSPLHF	TGTGCCAGCAGCTCTGACAGTGATAATTCACCCCTCCACTTT
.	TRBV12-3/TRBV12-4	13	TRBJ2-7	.	CASSLVEGFEQYF	TGTGCCAGCAGTTTAGTAGAGGGATTCGAGCAGTACTTC
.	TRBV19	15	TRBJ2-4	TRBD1	CASSTPGGSKNIQYF	TGTGCCAGTAGTACGCCAGGGGGCTCAAAAAACATTCAGTACTTC
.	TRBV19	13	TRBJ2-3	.	CASSPQRGDTQYF	TGTGCCAGTTCCCCCCAAAGAGGGGATACGCAGTATTTT
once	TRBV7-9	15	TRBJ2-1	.	CASSSVGDSYNEQFF	TGTGCCAGCAGTTCTGTCGGTGATTCCTACAATGAGCAGTTCTTC
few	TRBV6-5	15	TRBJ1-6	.	CASSRLGSDNSPLHF	TGTGCCAGCAGCCGGCTAGGGAGCGATAATTCACCCCTCCACTTT
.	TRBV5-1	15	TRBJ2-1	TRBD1	CASSLQQGAWNEQFF	TGCGCCAGCAGCTTGCAACAGGGGGCGTGGAATGAGCAGTTCTTC
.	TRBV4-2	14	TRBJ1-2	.	CASSQDRGKYGYTF	TGTGCCAGCAGCCAAGATCGGGGGAAGTATGGCTACACCTTC
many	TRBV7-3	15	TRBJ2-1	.	CASSRGATREDEQFF	TGTGCCAGCAGCCGGGGAGCGACCAGAGAGGATGAGCAGTTCTTC
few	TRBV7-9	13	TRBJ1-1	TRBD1	CASSLLVTGAAFF	TGTGCCAGCAGCTTATTAGTGACAGGGGCCGCTTTCTTT
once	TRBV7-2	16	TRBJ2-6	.	CASSYSPISGANVLTF	TGTGCCAGCAGCTATTCCCCCATCTCTGGGGCCAACGTCCTGACTTTC
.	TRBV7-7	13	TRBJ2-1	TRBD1	CASSSDRYNEQFF	TGTGCTAGCAGCTCGGACAGGTACAATGAGCAGTTCTTC
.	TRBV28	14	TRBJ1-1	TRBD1	CASSTGGLNTEAFF	TGTGCCAGCAGTACAGGGGGCTTGAACACTGAAGCTTTCTTT
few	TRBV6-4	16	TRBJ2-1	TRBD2	CASSADLAALMNEQFF	TGTGCCAGCAGTGCCGATCTAGCGGCCCTAATGAACGAGCAGTTCTTC
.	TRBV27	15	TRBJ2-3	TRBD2	CASSPRTSGLDTQYF	TGTGCCAGCAGTCCAAGGACTAGCGGACTTGATACGCAGTATTTT
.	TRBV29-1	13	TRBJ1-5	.	CSVGGNLGQPQHF	TGCAGCGTTGGAGGGAATTTAGGCCAGCCCCAGCATTTT
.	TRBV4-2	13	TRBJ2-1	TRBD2	CASGSGGGNEQFF	TGTGCCAGCGGCTCCGGGGGGGGCAATGAGCAGTTCTTC
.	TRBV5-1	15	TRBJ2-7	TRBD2	CASSTGLAGVDEQYF	TGCGCCAGCAGCACCGGACTAGCGGGAGTAGATGAGCAGTACTTC
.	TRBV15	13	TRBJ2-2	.	CATSRDRSGELFF	TGTGCCACCAGCAGAGATAGATCCGGGGAGCTGTTTTTT
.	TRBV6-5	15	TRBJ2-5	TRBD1	CASSPRTGLQETQYF	TGTGCCAGCAGTCCCCGGACAGGGTTACAAGAGACCCAGTACTTC
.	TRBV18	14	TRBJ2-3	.	CASSPRADTDTQYF	TGTGCCAGCTCACCACGTGCGGATACAGATACGCAGTATTTT
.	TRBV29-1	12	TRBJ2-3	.	CSVDRSGDTQYF	TGCAGCGTTGACAGGAGCGGAGATACGCAGTATTTT
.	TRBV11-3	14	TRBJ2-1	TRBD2	CASSFGLAGNEQFF	TGTGCCAGCAGCTTCGGACTAGCGGGCAATGAGCAGTTCTTC
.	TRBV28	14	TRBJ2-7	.	CASSLGADPYEQYF	TGTGCCAGCAGTTTGGGGGCAGATCCCTACGAGCAGTACTTC
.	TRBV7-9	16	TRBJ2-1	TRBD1	CASSLAGTEIDNEQFF	TGTGCCAGCAGCTTGGCCGGGACAGAAATTGACAATGAGCAGTTCTTC
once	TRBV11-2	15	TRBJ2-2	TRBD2	CASSQTSVYTGELFF	TGTGCCAGCAGCCAGACTAGCGTTTACACCGGGGAGCTGTTTTTT
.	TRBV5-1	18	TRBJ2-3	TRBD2	CASSLGGLAGGLTDTQYF	TGCGCCAGCAGCCTAGGGGGACTAGCGGGAGGGCTTACAGATACGCAGTATTTT
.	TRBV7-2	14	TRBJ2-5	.	CASSLQGGQETQYF	TGTGCCAGCAGCTTACAGGGGGGCCAAGAGACCCAGTACTTC
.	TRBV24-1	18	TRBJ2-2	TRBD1	CATSEGQGTPIGAGELFF	TGTGCCACCAGTGAAGGACAGGGTACGCCGATTGGGGCCGGGGAGCTGTTTTTT
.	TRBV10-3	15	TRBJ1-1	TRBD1	CAISQQTGDLTEAFF	TGTGCCATCAGTCAACAGACAGGGGATCTCACTGAAGCTTTCTTT
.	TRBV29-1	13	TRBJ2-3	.	CSVERGSTDTQYF	TGCAGCGTTGAAAGGGGCTCCACAGATACGCAGTATTTT